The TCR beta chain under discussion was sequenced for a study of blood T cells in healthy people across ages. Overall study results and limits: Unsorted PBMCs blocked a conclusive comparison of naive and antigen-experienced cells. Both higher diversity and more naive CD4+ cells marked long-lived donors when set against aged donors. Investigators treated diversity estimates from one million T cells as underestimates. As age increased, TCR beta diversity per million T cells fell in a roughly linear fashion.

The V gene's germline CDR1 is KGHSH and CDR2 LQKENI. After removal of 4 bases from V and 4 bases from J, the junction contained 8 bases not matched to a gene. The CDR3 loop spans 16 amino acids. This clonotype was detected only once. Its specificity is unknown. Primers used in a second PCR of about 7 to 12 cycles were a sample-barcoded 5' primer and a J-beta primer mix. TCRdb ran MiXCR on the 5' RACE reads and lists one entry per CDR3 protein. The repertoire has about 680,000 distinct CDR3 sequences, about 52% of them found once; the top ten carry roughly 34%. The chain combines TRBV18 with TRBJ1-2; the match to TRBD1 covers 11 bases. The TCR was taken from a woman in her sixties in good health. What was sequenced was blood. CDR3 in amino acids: CASSQTRGTGGYGYTF. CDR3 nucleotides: TGTGCCAGCTCACAAACCCGAGGGACAGGGGGCTATGGCTACACCTTC. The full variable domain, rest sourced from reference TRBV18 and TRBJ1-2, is NAGVMQNPRHLVRRRGQEARLRCSPMKGHSHVYWYRQLPEEGLKFMVYLQKENIIDESGMPKERFSAEFPKEGPSILRIQQVVRGDSAAYFCASSQTRGTGGYGYTFGSGTRLTVV.